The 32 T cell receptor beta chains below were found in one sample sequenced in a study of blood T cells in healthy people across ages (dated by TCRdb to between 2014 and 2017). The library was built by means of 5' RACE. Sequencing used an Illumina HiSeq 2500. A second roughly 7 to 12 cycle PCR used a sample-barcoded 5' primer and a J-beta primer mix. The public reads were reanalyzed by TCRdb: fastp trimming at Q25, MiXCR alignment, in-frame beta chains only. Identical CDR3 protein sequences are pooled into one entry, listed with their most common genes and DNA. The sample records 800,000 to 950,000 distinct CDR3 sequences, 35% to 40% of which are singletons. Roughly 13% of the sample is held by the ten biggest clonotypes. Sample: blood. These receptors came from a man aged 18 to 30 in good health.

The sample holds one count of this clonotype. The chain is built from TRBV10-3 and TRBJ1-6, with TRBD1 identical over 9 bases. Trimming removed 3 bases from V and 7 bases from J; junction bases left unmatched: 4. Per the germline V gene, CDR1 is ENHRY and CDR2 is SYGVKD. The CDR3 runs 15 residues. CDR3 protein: CAISDAGTGNSPLHF. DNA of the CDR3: TGTGCCATCAGTGATGCCGGGACAGGGAATTCACCCCTCCACTTT.

CDR3 nucleotides: TGTGCCAGCATCAATCGAGGGCAGGGGATACACAATGAGCAGTTCTTC. Translation: CASINRGQGIHNEQFF. The V call is TRBV6-1, the J call TRBJ2-1, with D possibly matching TRBD1 (6 bases). CDR1 is MNHNS, CDR2 SASEGT, per germline. CDR3 length equals 16 residues. V lost 7 bases and J lost 5, with 21 bases in between.

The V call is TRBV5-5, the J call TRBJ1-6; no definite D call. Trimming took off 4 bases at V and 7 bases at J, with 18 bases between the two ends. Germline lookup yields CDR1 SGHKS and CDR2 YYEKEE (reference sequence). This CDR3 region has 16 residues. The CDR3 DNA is TGTGCCAGCAGCCCTCATGGGCCCTACCCGAATTCACCCCTCCACTTT. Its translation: CASSPHGPYPNSPLHF.

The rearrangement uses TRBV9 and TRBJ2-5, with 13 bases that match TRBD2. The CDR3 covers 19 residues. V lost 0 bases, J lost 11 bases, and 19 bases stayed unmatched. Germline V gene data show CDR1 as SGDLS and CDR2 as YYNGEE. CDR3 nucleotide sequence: TGTGCCAGCAGCGTAGCAGAGACTAGCGGGGGGTTCTCCTACAATGAGCAGTACTTC. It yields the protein CASSVAETSGGFSYNEQYF.

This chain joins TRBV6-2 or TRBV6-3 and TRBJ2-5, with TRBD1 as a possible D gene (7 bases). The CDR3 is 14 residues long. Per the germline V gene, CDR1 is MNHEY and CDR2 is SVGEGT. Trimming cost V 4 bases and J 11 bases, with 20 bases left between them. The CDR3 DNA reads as TGTGCCAGCAGTTCGGGGAACAGGGGAGGTGAGCAGTACTTC. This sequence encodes CASSSGNRGGEQYF.

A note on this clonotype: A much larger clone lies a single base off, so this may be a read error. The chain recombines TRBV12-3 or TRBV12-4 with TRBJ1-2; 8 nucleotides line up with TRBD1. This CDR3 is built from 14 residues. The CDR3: CASRGDRSNCGYTF. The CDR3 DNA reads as TGTGCCAGCAGAGGGGACAGGAGTAACTGTGGCTACACCTTC.

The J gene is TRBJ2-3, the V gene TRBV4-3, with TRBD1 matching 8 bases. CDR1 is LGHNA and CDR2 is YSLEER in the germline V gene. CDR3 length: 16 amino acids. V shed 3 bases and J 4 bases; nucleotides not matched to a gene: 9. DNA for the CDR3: TGCGCCAGCAGCCAGGTCCCAGGGGGCCCCGCAGATACGCAGTATTTT. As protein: CASSQVPGGPADTQYF.

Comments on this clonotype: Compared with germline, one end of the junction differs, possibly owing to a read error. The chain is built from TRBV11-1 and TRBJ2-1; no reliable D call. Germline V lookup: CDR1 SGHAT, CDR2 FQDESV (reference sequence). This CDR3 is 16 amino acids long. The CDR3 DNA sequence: TGTGCCAGCAGCAGAGGAGCAGTCCGAGAAGGCAATGAGAAGTTCTTC. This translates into CASSRGAVREGNEKFF.

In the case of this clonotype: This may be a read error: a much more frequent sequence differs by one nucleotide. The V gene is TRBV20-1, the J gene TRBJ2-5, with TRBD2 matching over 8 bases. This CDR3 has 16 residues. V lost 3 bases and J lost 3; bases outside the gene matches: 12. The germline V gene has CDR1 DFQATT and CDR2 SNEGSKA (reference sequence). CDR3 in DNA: TGCAGTGCTAGTGGGGGAGCGGGGGCTTGGGAAGAGACCCAGTACTTC. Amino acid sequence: CSASGGAGAWEETQYF.

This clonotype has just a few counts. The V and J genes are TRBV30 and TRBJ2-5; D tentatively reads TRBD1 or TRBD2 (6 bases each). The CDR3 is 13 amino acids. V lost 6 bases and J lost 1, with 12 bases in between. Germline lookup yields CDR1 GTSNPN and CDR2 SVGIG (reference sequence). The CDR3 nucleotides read TGTGCCTGTCGGAGGGGGAGCCAAGAGACCCAGTACTTC. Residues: CACRRGSQETQYF.

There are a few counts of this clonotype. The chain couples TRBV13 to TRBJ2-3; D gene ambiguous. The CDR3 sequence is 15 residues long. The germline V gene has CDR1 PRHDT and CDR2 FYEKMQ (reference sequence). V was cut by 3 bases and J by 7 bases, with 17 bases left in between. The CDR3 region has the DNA TGTGCCAGCAGCTTCCGGCAGAGACGTGGAAATACGCAGTATTTT. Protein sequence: CASSFRQRRGNTQYF.

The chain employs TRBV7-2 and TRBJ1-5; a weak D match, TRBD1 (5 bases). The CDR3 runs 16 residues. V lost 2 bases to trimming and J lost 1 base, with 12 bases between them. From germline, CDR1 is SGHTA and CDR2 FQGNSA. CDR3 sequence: CASSLTAWGSNQPQHF. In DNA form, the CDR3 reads TGTGCCAGCAGCTTAACGGCCTGGGGGAGCAATCAGCCCCAGCATTTT.

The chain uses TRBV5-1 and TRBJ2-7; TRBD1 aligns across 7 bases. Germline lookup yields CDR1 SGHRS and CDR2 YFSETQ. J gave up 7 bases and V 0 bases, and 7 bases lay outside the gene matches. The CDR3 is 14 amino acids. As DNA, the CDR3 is TGCGCCAGCAGCTTGGCCGACAGGGTGGGTGAGCAGTACTTC. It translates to CASSLADRVGEQYF.

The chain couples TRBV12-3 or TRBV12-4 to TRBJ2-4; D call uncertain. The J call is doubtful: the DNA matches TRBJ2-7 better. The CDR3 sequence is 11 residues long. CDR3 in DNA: TGTGCCAGCAGACTTTGGGGCGAGCAGTACTTC. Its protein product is CASRLWGEQYF.

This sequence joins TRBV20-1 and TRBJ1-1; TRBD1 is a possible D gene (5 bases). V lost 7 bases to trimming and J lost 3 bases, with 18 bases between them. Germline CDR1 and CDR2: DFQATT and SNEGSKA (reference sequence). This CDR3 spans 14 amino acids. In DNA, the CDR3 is TGCAGTGTTAGTCTTGGGAGGGGCTACACTGAAGCTTTCTTT. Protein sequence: CSVSLGRGYTEAFF.

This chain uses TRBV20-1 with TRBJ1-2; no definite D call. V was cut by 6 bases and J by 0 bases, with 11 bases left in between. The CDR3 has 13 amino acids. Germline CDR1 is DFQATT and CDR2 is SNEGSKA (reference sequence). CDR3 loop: CSAGSQANYGYTF. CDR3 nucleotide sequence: TGCAGTGCAGGGTCCCAAGCTAACTATGGCTACACCTTC.

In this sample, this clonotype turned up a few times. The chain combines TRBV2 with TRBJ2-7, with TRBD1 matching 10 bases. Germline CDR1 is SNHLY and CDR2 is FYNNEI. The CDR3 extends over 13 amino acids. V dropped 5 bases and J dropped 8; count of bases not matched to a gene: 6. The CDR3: CASSWDRGGKQYF. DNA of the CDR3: TGTGCCAGCAGTTGGGACAGGGGCGGGAAGCAGTACTTC.

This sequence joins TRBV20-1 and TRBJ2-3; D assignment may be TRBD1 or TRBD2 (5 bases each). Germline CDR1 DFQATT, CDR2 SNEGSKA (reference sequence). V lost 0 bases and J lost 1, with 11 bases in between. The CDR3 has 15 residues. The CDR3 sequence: CSARDWGLGTDTQYF. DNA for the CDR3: TGCAGTGCTAGAGATTGGGGGTTAGGCACAGATACGCAGTATTTT.

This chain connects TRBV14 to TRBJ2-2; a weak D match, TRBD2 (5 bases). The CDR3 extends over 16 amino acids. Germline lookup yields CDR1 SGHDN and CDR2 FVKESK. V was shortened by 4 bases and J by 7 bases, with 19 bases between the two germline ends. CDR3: CASSLRTDSSIGELFF. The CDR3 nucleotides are TGTGCCAGCAGCCTCAGGACGGACTCCTCCATCGGGGAGCTGTTTTTT.

CDR3 DNA sequence: TGTGCCAGCAGCACACTAGCGGGGAGGACCTACAATGAGCAGTACTTC. Its protein product is CASSTLAGRTYNEQYF. The chain is built from TRBV7-2 and TRBJ2-1; 10 bases fit TRBD2. The DNA end favors TRBJ2-7, so the J call may be wrong. The CDR3 covers 16 residues. Germline V gene data show CDR1 as SGHTA and CDR2 as FQGNSA.

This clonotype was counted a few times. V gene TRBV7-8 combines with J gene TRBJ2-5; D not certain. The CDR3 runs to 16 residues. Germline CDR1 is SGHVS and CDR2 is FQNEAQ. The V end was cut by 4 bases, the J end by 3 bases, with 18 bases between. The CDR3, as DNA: TGTGCCAGCAGCTATACCTCCTTCCGTCTTAAAGAGACCCAGTACTTC. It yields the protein CASSYTSFRLKETQYF. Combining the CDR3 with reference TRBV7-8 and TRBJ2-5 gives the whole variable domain GAGVSQSPRYKVAKRGQDVALRCDPISGHVSLFWYQQALGQGPEFLTYFQNEAQLDKSGLPSDRFFAERPEGSVSTLKIQRTQQEDSAVYLCASSYTSFRLKETQYFGPGTRLLVL.

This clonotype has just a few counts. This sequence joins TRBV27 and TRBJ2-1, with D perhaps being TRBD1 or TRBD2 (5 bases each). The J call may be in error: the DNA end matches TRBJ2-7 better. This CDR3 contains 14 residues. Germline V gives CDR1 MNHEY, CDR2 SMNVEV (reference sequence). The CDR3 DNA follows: TGTGCCAGCAGTGTGGGGGTCTCCTACAATGAGCAGTACTTC. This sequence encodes CASSVGVSYNEQYF.

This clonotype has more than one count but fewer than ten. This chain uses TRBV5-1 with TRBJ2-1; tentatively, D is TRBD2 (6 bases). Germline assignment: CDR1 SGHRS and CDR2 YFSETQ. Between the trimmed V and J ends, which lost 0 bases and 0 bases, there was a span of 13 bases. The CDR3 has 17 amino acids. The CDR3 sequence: CASSLERGGFSYNEQFF. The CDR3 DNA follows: TGCGCCAGCAGCTTGGAGAGGGGAGGATTCTCCTACAATGAGCAGTTCTTC.

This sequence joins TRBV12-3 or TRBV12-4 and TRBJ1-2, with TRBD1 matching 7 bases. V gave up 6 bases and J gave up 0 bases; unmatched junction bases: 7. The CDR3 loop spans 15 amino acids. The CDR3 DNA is TGTGCCAGCAGACTGGAGACAGGGCCTAACTATGGCTACACCTTC. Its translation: CASRLETGPNYGYTF.

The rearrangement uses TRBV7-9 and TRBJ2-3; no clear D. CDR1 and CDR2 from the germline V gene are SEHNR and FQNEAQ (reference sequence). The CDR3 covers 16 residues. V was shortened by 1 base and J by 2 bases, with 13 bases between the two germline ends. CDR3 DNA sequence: TGTGCCAGCAGCTTAGGGTGGGCGGAGACCACAGATACGCAGTATTTT. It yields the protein CASSLGWAETTDTQYF.

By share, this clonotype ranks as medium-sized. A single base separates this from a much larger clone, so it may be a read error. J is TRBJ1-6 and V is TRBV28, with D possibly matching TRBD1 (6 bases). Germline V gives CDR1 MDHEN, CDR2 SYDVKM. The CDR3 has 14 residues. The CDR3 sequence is CATRRQVFNSPPHF. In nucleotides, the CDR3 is TGTGCCACCAGACGACAGGTGTTTAATTCACCCCCCCACTTT.

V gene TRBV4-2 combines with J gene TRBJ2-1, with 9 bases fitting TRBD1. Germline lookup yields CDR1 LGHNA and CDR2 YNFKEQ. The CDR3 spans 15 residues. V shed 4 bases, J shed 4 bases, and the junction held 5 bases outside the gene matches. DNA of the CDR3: TGTGCCAGCAGCCCCGGGACAGGGACATACAATGAGCAGTTCTTC. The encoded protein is CASSPGTGTYNEQFF.

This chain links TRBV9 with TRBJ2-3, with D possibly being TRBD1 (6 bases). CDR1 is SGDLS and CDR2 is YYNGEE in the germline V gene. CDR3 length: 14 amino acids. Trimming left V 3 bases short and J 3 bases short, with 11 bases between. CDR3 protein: CASSEQGITDTQYF. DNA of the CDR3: TGTGCCAGCAGCGAACAGGGTATAACAGATACGCAGTATTTT.

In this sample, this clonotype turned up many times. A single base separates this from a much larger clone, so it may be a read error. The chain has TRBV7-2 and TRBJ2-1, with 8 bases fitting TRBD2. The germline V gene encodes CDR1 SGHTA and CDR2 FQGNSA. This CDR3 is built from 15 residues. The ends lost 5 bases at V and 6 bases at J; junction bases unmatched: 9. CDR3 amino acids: CASSQGRAGVNEQFF. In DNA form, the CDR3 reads TGTGCCAGCAGCCAGGGACGAGCGGGGGTCAATGAGCAGTTCTTC.

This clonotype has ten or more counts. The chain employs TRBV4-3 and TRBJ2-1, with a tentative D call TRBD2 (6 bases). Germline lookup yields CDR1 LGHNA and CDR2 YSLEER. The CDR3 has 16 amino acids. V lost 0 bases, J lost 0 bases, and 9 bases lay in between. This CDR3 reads CASSQDGGSSYNEQFF. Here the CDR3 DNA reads TGCGCCAGCAGCCAAGATGGGGGGAGCTCCTACAATGAGCAGTTCTTC.

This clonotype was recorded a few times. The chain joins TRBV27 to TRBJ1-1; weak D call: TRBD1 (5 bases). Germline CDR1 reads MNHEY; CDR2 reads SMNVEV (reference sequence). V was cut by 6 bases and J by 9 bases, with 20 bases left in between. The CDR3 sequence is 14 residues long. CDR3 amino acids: CASSPPGSGRKAFF. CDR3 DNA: TGTGCCAGCAGCCCGCCGGGGTCGGGACGGAAAGCTTTCTTT.

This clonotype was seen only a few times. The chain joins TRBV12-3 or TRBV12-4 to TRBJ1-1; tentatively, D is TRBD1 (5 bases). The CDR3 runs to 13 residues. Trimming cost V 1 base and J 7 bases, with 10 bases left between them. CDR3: CASSLGGDGEAFF. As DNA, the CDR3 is TGTGCCAGCAGTTTAGGAGGGGATGGTGAAGCTTTCTTT.